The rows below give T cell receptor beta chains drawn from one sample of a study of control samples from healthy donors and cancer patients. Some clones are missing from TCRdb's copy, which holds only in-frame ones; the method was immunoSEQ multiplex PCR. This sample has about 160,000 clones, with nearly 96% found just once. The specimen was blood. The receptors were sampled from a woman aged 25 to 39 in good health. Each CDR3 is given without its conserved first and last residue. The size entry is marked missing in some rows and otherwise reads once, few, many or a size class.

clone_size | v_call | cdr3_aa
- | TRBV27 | ASSFGGADYGYT
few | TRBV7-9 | ASSLVGTRNTGELF
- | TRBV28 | ASKQGPNYGYT
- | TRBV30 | AWSVRRNLGGGSPLH
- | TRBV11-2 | ASSSPATPYNSPLH
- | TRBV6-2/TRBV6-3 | ASSSGLADYEQY
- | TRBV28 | ASSSPGLARPQH
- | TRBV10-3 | AISESRGLQF
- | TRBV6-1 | ASSGQGGLSGNTIY
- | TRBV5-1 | ASSLVGQYNSPLH
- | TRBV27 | ASSGLWNSPLH
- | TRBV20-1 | SASGLASVY
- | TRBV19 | ASSVNTRGVEQY
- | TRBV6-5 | ASSYRHMNTEAF
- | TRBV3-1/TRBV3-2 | ASSQGHSNQPQH
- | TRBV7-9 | ASSLGVRLGRYSPLH
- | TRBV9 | ASSVGDPYSPLH
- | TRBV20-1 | SASVVLGYT
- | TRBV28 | ASSSRTGGVEKLF
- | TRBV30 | AWSVNGEAF
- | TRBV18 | ASSPYGTGGEQY
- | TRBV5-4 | AERASGTDTQY
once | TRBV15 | ATSDRSSYNSPLH
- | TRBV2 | ASMARRDQPQH
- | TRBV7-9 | ASSFTGTQY
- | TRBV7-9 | ASSSSWTGIDSPLH
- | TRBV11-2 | ASTLTGAGEKLF
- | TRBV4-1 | ASSRQGGGENEKLF
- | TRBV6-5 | ASSQQGSHGYT
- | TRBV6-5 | ASSSPVIGNTIY
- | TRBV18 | ASSPQHSYEQY
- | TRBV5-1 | ASSFPGLNTEAF
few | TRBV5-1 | ASSLEAGRWDTQY
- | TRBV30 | AWSLVRDDTQY
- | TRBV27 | ASSLGRTNTGELF
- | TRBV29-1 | SVGQNYEQY
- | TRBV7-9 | ASSAGLSSNQPQH
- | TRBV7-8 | ASSAGLLSYNEQF
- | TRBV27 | ASSPRTKYNSPLH
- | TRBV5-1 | ASSLEGLAGVDEQF
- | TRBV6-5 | ASTPRGGSYNEQF
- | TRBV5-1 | ASSVTGTGFEIETQY
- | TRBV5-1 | ASSLEGGGTAPTNEKLF
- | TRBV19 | ASSNGNPPYEQY
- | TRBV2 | ASSPTDTQY
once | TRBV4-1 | ASSPPGANVLT
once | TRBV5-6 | ASSFGSGNTEAF
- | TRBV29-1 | SVRGGRNTGELF
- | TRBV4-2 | ASSQEISGGAGANVLT
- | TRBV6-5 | ASSYSRWQKLF
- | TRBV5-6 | ASRGQGLIAKNIQY
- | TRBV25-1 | ASTNTYEQY